This paragraph reports one T cell receptor beta chain. This sample stems from a study of T cell responses to AZD1222 COVID-19 vaccine. Trimming cost V 7 bases and J 8 bases, with 11 bases left between them. CDR3 length: 12 amino acids. The repertoire was sequenced with immunoSEQ multiplex PCR; TCRdb's copy has only in-frame clones and lacks some. The data hold nearly 110,000 clones, with around nine tenths observed a single time. The receptor comes from an adult who received the AZD1222 COVID-19 vaccine. This sequence joins TRBV12-3 or TRBV12-4 and TRBJ1-4, with D possibly being TRBD1 (5 bases). Sequenced material: peripheral blood, taken 28 days after the second AZD1222 dose. Here the CDR3 reads CASNLGGEKLFF. Here the CDR3 DNA reads TGTGCCAGCAACTTGGGGGGGGAAAAACTGTTTTTT.